These 26 T cell receptor beta chains originate from one sample sequenced in a study of blood T cell repertoires in COVID-19. Libraries were prepared by immunoSEQ multiplex PCR; TCRdb keeps only in-frame clonotypes and omits some of them. Of tens of thousands of clones listed, 88% are singletons. The sequenced sample was peripheral blood. These receptors originate from a man in his forties or fifties with acute or convalescent COVID-19.

J is TRBJ1-2 and V is TRBV30; 9 bases are shared with TRBD1. The V and J ends lost 3 bases and 7 bases, in that order; junction bases with no gene match: 12. Germline V lookup: CDR1 GTSNPN, CDR2 SVGIG (reference sequence). The CDR3 sequence is 15 residues long. The CDR3 DNA reads TGTGCCTGGAGGACTACCGGGACAGGGTTCGTTGGCTACACCTTC. This sequence encodes CAWRTTGTGFVGYTF.

CDR3 DNA: TGTGCCAGCAGTCTCCGGACAGGCTTCTTCTACGAGCAGTACTTC. Translating gives CASSLRTGFFYEQYF. V usage is TRBV27 and J usage is TRBJ2-7; 7 bases agree with TRBD1. With V trimmed by 5 bases and J by 3 bases, 10 bases remained unmatched. This CDR3 has 15 amino acids. Germline V gene sequence: CDR1 MNHEY, CDR2 SMNVEV (reference sequence).

The chain joins TRBV10-3 to TRBJ1-2, with 7 bases that match TRBD1. The germline gives CDR1 ENHRY, CDR2 SYGVKD. V shed 0 bases, J shed 4 bases, and the junction held 11 bases outside the gene matches. CDR3 length equals 17 residues. CDR3 sequence (DNA): TGTGCCATCAGTGAGTCGAGTGGGGGACAGATCTTCTATGGCTACACCTTC. This sequence encodes CAISESSGGQIFYGYTF.

This chain joins TRBV6-5 and TRBJ2-7, with TRBD2 identical over 14 bases. Germline lookup yields CDR1 MNHEY and CDR2 SVGAGI. The CDR3 is 15 residues long. The junction had 3 bases not matched to a gene; V was cut back by 5 bases and J by 3 bases. The DNA of the CDR3 is TGTGCCAGCAGTCCCGGGACTAGCGGGGGCTACGAGCAGTACTTC. Encoded protein: CASSPGTSGGYEQYF.

The chain joins TRBV29-1 to TRBJ2-7; 8 nucleotides match TRBD1. CDR3 length: 14 residues. Germline CDR1 and CDR2: SQVTM and ANQGSEA. Losses at the gene ends were 1 base for V and 5 bases for J; bases not matched to a gene: 7. DNA of the CDR3: TGCAGCGTTGAAGGGGGACAGGAGAGGAACGAGCAGTACTTC. This translates into CSVEGGQERNEQYF.

The chain uses TRBV9 and TRBJ2-1; 9 nucleotides match TRBD2. The trim removed 0 bases at V and 8 bases at J, leaving 9 bases unmatched. Germline assignment: CDR1 SGDLS and CDR2 YYNGEE. The CDR3 has 16 amino acids. CDR3 in amino acids: CASSVEASGARDEQFF. The CDR3 DNA sequence: TGTGCCAGCAGCGTAGAAGCTAGCGGGGCGAGGGATGAGCAGTTCTTC.

The gene calls are TRBV7-9 and TRBJ1-2; 8 bases are a match to TRBD1. The J segment lost 1 base and the V segment lost 4 bases, leaving 5 bases of the junction unmatched. The germline V gene encodes CDR1 SEHNR and CDR2 FQNEAQ (reference sequence). The CDR3 has 15 amino acids. In DNA form, the CDR3 reads TGTGCCAGCAGCTCGGGGACAGGAGATAACTATGGCTACACCTTC. This encodes CASSSGTGDNYGYTF.

This chain joins TRBV5-1 and TRBJ2-7, with TRBD2 identical over 9 bases. Trimming cost V 3 bases and J 0 bases; bases outside gene matches: 4. The length of the CDR3 is 15 residues. In germline, CDR1 is SGHRS, CDR2 YFSETQ. CDR3: CASSYLAGSSYEQYF. Written as DNA, the CDR3 is TGCGCCAGCAGCTATCTAGCGGGGAGCTCCTACGAGCAGTACTTC.

The J gene is TRBJ2-1, the V gene TRBV29-1, with TRBD2 as a possible D gene (5 bases). Trimming shortened V by 2 bases and J by 8 bases, and 16 bases separated the two germline ends. The germline V gene encodes CDR1 SQVTM and CDR2 ANQGSEA. The CDR3 has 14 amino acids. The CDR3 reads CSVELAVRRDEQFF. The CDR3, as DNA: TGCAGCGTTGAACTCGCGGTCAGGCGGGATGAGCAGTTCTTC.

The CDR3 spells CASSLHLTSLNEQFF. The CDR3, as DNA: TGTGCCAGCAGCCTACATTTGACAAGTTTAAATGAGCAGTTCTTC. The gene calls are TRBV14 and TRBJ2-1; no reliable D call. Germline values: CDR1 SGHDN, CDR2 FVKESK. Deletions cut 4 bases from V and 7 bases from J, with 17 bases between. The CDR3 sequence is 15 residues long.

The CDR3 spells CASSWGTGTGNTIYF. The DNA of the CDR3 is TGTGCCAGCAGCTGGGGGACAGGTACTGGAAACACCATATATTTT. The chain combines TRBV7-2 with TRBJ1-3, with 8 nucleotides matching TRBD1. The J segment lost 2 bases and the V segment lost 4 bases, leaving 4 bases of the junction unmatched. Per germline, CDR1 SGHTA and CDR2 FQGNSA. This CDR3 region has 15 residues.

The rearrangement uses TRBV6-5 and TRBJ2-7; the match to TRBD2 covers 8 bases. The CDR3 has 13 amino acids. The germline gives CDR1 MNHEY, CDR2 SVGAGI. Trimming removed 2 bases from V and 4 bases from J; junction bases left unmatched: 1. CDR3 loop: CASSYRGGYEQYF. Written as DNA, the CDR3 is TGTGCCAGCAGTTACCGGGGGGGATACGAGCAGTACTTC.

The rearrangement joins TRBV30 to TRBJ2-7; 8 bases are a match to TRBD1. CDR1 is GTSNPN and CDR2 is SVGIG in the germline V gene (reference sequence). Trimming removed 3 bases from V and 9 bases from J; junction bases left unmatched: 7. This CDR3 is 12 amino acids long. The CDR3 spells CAWRLTGGPQYF. In nucleotides, the CDR3 is TGTGCCTGGAGACTTACAGGGGGTCCGCAGTACTTC.

The V call is TRBV5-1, the J call TRBJ2-5, with 7 nucleotides matching TRBD2. This CDR3 contains 13 residues. V lost 3 bases and J lost 5; bases outside the gene matches: 4. Germline V gene sequence: CDR1 SGHRS, CDR2 YFSETQ. The CDR3 spells CASSSWGGETQYF. For the CDR3, the DNA is TGCGCCAGCAGCTCCTGGGGGGGGGAGACCCAGTACTTC.

The rearrangement uses TRBV5-1 and TRBJ1-2, with 7 bases matching TRBD1. Germline V lookup: CDR1 SGHRS, CDR2 YFSETQ. This CDR3 contains 14 residues. After removal of 2 bases from V and 0 bases from J, the junction contained 1 base not matched to a gene. DNA of the CDR3: TGCGCCAGCAGCTTAGGGACAGCTAACTATGGCTACACCTTC. This sequence encodes CASSLGTANYGYTF.

This clone was counted a few times. CDR3 sequence: CASSRTVTNTGELFF. CDR3 nucleotides: TGCGCCAGCAGCCGGACAGTTACGAACACCGGGGAGCTGTTTTTT. The V call is TRBV4-1, the J call TRBJ2-2; D is perhaps TRBD1 (6 bases). CDR1 and CDR2 (germline): MGHRA, YSYEKL. The CDR3 length is 15 residues. V was shortened by 4 bases and J by 0 bases, with 9 bases between the two germline ends.

This rearrangement joins TRBV6-6 to TRBJ1-6; 9 positions agree with TRBD1. V shed 5 bases, J shed 5 bases, and the junction held 10 bases outside the gene matches. CDR1 and CDR2 (germline): MNHNY, SVGAGI (reference sequence). The CDR3 extends over 17 amino acids. The DNA of the CDR3 is TGTGCCAGCAGTCGAACAGGGGGCTCTTGGGATAATTCACCCCTCCACTTT. As protein: CASSRTGGSWDNSPLHF.

The J gene is TRBJ2-1, the V gene TRBV24-1; 9 bases agree with TRBD2. Trimming removed 3 bases from V and 0 bases from J; junction bases left unmatched: 8. This CDR3 is built from 18 residues. Germline CDR1 KGHDR, CDR2 SFDVKD. The CDR3 loop reads CATSDILAGISSYNEQFF. CDR3 DNA: TGTGCCACCAGTGATATCCTAGCGGGGATAAGCTCCTACAATGAGCAGTTCTTC.

The rearrangement links TRBV29-1 to TRBJ1-2; D possibly corresponds to TRBD1 (6 bases). This CDR3 region has 14 residues. V dropped 2 bases and J dropped 7 bases, with 17 bases sitting between them. From germline, CDR1 is SQVTM and CDR2 ANQGSEA. CDR3 DNA: TGCAGCGTTGAAATCAGGGGACGGACCTTTGGCTACACCTTC. The encoded protein is CSVEIRGRTFGYTF. Variable domain in full (rest from reference TRBV29-1 and TRBJ1-2): SAVISQKPSRDICQRGTSLTIQCQVDSQVTMMFWYRQQPGQSLTLIATANQGSEATYESGFVIDKFPISRPNLTFSTLTVSNMSPEDSSIYLCSVEIRGRTFGYTFGSGTRLTVV.

The rearrangement links TRBV11-2 to TRBJ1-5, with 8 bases that match TRBD1. The germline V gene encodes CDR1 SGHAT and CDR2 FQNNGV. The CDR3 has 17 amino acids. Trimming took 4 bases from V and 5 from J; bases not matched to a gene: 13. CDR3 amino acids: CASSSGPGTGIDQPQHF. In nucleotides, the CDR3 is TGTGCCAGCAGCTCAGGTCCCGGGACAGGAATAGATCAGCCCCAGCATTTT.

The chain links TRBV6-5 to TRBJ1-5; no clear D gene. Germline V gene sequence: CDR1 MNHEY, CDR2 SVGAGI. CDR3 length: 11 residues. V was pared by 4 bases and J by 4 bases, with 2 bases between. CDR3 loop: CASSSNQPQHF. The CDR3 DNA is TGTGCCAGCAGTTCAAATCAGCCCCAGCATTTT.

This chain links TRBV2 with TRBJ1-2; D perhaps matches TRBD1 (5 bases). Germline-derived CDR1 and CDR2 are SNHLY and FYNNEI. This CDR3 has 16 amino acids. The V end lost 7 bases, the J end lost 3 bases, and 21 bases lay between the germline ends. In DNA form, the CDR3 reads TGTGCCAGCAATTGGGGGGGAGAGGCAATTGACTATGGCTACACCTTC. Amino acids: CASNWGGEAIDYGYTF.

This chain connects TRBV28 to TRBJ2-7, with D possibly matching TRBD1 (5 bases). The V and J ends lost 1 base and 5 bases respectively, with 12 bases between them. The CDR3 covers 14 residues. Germline loops: CDR1 MDHEN, CDR2 SYDVKM. DNA for the CDR3: TGTGCCAGCAGTTTATTAAGGGGTAGGAACGAGCAGTACTTC. It encodes CASSLLRGRNEQYF.

This sequence joins TRBV9 and TRBJ2-5; 7 bases fit TRBD2. Per germline, CDR1 SGDLS and CDR2 YYNGEE. V shed 4 bases, J shed 4 bases, and the junction held 7 bases outside the gene matches. CDR3 size: 14 residues. CDR3 DNA sequence: TGTGCCAGCAGCTTAGATGGGGGGGGAGAGACCCAGTACTTC. This encodes CASSLDGGGETQYF.

V gene TRBV6-5 combines with J gene TRBJ2-1; D perhaps matches TRBD2 (6 bases). V was cut by 8 bases and J by 4 bases, with 9 bases left in between. Per the germline V gene, CDR1 is MNHEY and CDR2 is SVGAGI. The CDR3 totals 12 residues. This CDR3 is CASRTTYNEQFF. CDR3 in DNA: TGTGCCAGCCGGACTACATACAATGAGCAGTTCTTC.

V usage is TRBV5-1 and J usage is TRBJ2-1; 9 nucleotides line up with TRBD2. The CDR3 is 16 residues long. The V and J ends lost 1 base and 4 bases, in that order; junction bases with no gene match: 6. The germline CDR1 and CDR2 sequences are SGHRS and YFSETQ. CDR3: CASSLNPGLAYNEQFF. The CDR3 coding sequence is TGCGCCAGCAGCTTGAATCCGGGACTAGCATACAATGAGCAGTTCTTC. Complete variable domain (other parts from reference TRBV5-1 and TRBJ2-1): KAGVTQTPRYLIKTRGQQVTLSCSPISGHRSVSWYQQTPGQGLQFLFEYFSETQRNKGNFPGRFSGRQFSNSRSEMNVSTLELGDSALYLCASSLNPGLAYNEQFFGPGTRLTVL.